One sample yielded the 13 T cell receptor beta chains listed below, sequenced in a study of CD8 T cells in Susac syndrome. An input of about 0.5 to 1 ug of RNA was subjected to reverse transcription using random hexamers. MiXCR was run by TCRdb on the immunoSEQ multiplex PCR reads, yielding one entry per CDR3 protein. This repertoire shows around 150,000 distinct CDR3 sequences, around 95% found once; its top ten account for roughly 0.2%. Sequenced input: CD8+ T cells from PBMCs. The receptor set was obtained from a human donor with Susac syndrome.

This chain joins TRBV29-1 and TRBJ2-5, with 7 positions matching TRBD2. V gave up 6 bases and J gave up 5 bases; unmatched junction bases: 12. The CDR3 covers 14 residues. Germline CDR1 reads SQVTM; CDR2 reads ANQGSEA. The CDR3 DNA is TGCAGCGTCGAGGCCCGCGGGAGTATCGAGACCCAGTACTTC. This encodes CSVEARGSIETQYF.

The V gene is TRBV3-1, the J gene TRBJ2-1; D ambiguous. Trimming pared 8 bases from V and 8 bases from J, leaving 10 bases between. The V gene's germline CDR1 is LGHDT and CDR2 YNNKEL (reference sequence). The CDR3 totals 11 residues. The CDR3 spells CASRARYEQFF. CDR3 bases: TGTGCCAGCCGAGCACGCTATGAGCAGTTCTTC.

CDR3 nucleotide sequence: TGCGCCAGCAGCTGGGGGACAGGGGGCTACGAGCAGTACTTC. Protein product: CASSWGTGGYEQYF. The rearrangement links TRBV5-1 to TRBJ2-7; 11 bases are a match to TRBD1. The CDR3 loop spans 14 amino acids. The V segment lost 3 bases and the J segment 3 bases; nucleotides outside the gene matches: 2. Germline loops: CDR1 SGHRS, CDR2 YFSETQ.

The rearrangement joins TRBV4-2 to TRBJ1-2; no definite D call. Germline loops: CDR1 LGHNA, CDR2 YNFKEQ. The CDR3 is made up of 16 amino acids. V lost 0 bases and J 0 bases, leaving 11 bases between the germline ends. CDR3 bases: TGTGCCAGCAGCCAAGAAGGGCAGGCACCTAACTATGGCTACACCTTC. Amino acid sequence: CASSQEGQAPNYGYTF.

This chain connects TRBV29-1 to TRBJ2-3; D remains ambiguous. V lost 7 bases, J lost 1 base, and 9 bases lay in between. Germline V gene lookup returns CDR1 SQVTM and CDR2 ANQGSEA. The CDR3 has 12 residues. CDR3 nucleotide sequence: TGCAGCGGGTACTTGGGCACAGATACGCAGTATTTT. It is translated as CSGYLGTDTQYF.

The gene calls are TRBV4-1 and TRBJ1-2; 9 bases match TRBD1. The CDR3 has 14 amino acids. V lost 8 bases and J lost 5; bases outside the gene matches: 9. Per the germline V gene, CDR1 is MGHRA and CDR2 is YSYEKL. The CDR3 DNA reads as TGCGCCAGCCAGTCGGACAGGGGCATTTATGGCTACACCTTC. It codes for CASQSDRGIYGYTF.

The V and J genes are TRBV30 and TRBJ2-2; possibly TRBD2 for D (6 bases). Trimming cost V 8 bases and J 4 bases, with 14 bases left between them. The CDR3 spans 13 residues. Germline V gene data show CDR1 as GTSNPN and CDR2 as SVGIG (reference sequence). The CDR3 is CALDRERTGELFF. The CDR3 DNA reads as TGTGCCCTGGACCGGGAGCGCACCGGGGAGCTGTTTTTT.

V gene TRBV12-3 or TRBV12-4 combines with J gene TRBJ2-1; 9 bases match TRBD2. There are 16 residues in the CDR3. Trimming removed 4 bases from V and 0 bases from J; junction bases left unmatched: 4. The CDR3 protein is CASSSYSGSSYNEQFF. For the CDR3, the DNA is TGTGCCAGCAGTTCCTATAGCGGGAGCTCCTACAATGAGCAGTTCTTC.

The J gene is TRBJ2-7, the V gene TRBV9; 13 bases match TRBD2. This CDR3 has 16 residues. Germline CDR1 reads SGDLS; CDR2 reads YYNGEE. V shed 4 bases, J shed 7 bases, and the junction held 11 bases outside the gene matches. The CDR3 coding sequence is TGTGCCAGCAGCCCGGGACTAGCGGGAAAGTCAGGGGAGCAGTACTTC. Translation: CASSPGLAGKSGEQYF.

This clonotype is a singleton in its sample. The genes are TRBV4-1 and TRBJ2-5, with TRBD1 matching over 11 bases. Trimming cost V 4 bases and J 4 bases; bases outside gene matches: 5. Looked up from germline, CDR1 is MGHRA and CDR2 is YSYEKL. The CDR3 runs to 15 residues. Written as DNA, the CDR3 is TGCGCCAGCAGCCGATGGGACAGGGGGGGAGAGACCCAGTACTTC. The encoded protein is CASSRWDRGGETQYF.

This clonotype was observed a single time. The rearrangement links TRBV20-1 to TRBJ2-5; 8 bases are a match to TRBD1. The CDR3 loop spans 13 amino acids. Germline trimming cut 3 bases from V and 4 bases from J; bases unmatched to any gene: 4. CDR1 is DFQATT and CDR2 is SNEGSKA in the germline V gene (reference sequence). The CDR3 reads CSARVTGGETQYF. CDR3 nucleotide sequence: TGCAGTGCTAGGGTTACAGGGGGAGAGACCCAGTACTTC.

The rearrangement uses TRBV7-9 and TRBJ2-1; the match to TRBD1 covers 7 bases. Germline V CDR1 and CDR2: SEHNR, FQNEAQ (reference sequence). This CDR3 is built from 18 residues. The junction had 13 bases not matched to a gene; V was cut back by 5 bases and J by 0 bases. The CDR3 nucleotides read TGTGCCAGCAGCCCAAGGACAGGCGCGTCCAGCTCCTACAATGAGCAGTTCTTC. Its protein product is CASSPRTGASSSYNEQFF.

This chain's CDR3 is CASSAVPADTQYF. DNA of the CDR3: TGTGCCAGCAGTGCCGTCCCGGCAGATACGCAGTATTTT. This chain connects TRBV28 to TRBJ2-3; D unclear. CDR1 and CDR2 (germline): MDHEN, SYDVKM. This CDR3 spans 13 amino acids. The ends were cut back, 5 bases at V and 4 bases at J, with 10 bases in the middle.